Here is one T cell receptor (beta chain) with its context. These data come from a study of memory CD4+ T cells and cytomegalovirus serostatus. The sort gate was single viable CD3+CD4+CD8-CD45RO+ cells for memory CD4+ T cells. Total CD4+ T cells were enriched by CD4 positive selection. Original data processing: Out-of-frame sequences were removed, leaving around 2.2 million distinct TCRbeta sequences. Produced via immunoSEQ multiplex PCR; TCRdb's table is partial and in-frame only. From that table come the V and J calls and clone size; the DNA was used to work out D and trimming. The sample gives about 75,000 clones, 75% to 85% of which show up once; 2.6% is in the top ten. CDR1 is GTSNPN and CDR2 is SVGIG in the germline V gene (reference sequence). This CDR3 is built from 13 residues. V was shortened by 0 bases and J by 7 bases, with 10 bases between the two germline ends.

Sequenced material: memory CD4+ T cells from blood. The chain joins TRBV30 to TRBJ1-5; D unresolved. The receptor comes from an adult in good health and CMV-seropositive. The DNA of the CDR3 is TGTGCCTGGAGTGTAACGGGAATGCAGCCCCAGCATTTT. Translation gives CAWSVTGMQPQHF.